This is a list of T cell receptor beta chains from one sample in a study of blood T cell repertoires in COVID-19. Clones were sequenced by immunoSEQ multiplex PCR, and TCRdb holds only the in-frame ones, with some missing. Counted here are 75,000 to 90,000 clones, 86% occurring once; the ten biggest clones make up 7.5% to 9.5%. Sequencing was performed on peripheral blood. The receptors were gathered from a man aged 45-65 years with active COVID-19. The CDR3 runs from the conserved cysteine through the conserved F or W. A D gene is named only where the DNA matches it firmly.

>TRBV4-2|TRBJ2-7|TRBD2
CASSKGLAGYEQYF
TGTGCCAGCAGCAAGGGACTAGCGGGTTACGAGCAGTACTTC
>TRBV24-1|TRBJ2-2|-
CATSLGTGELFF
TGTGCCACCAGCCTAGGAACCGGGGAGCTGTTTTTT
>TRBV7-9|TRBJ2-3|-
CASSFSGTPDTQYF
TGTGCCAGCAGCTTTTCCGGGACTCCAGATACGCAGTATTTT
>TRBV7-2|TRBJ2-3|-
CASFRVTTDTQYF
TGTGCCAGCTTCAGGGTGACCACAGATACGCAGTATTTT
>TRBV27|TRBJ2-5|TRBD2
CASRPIAGGRDETQYF
TGTGCCAGCAGGCCCATAGCGGGGGGGAGGGATGAGACCCAGTACTTC
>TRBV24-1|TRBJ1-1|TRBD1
CATSDSHRGDTEAFF
TGTGCCACCAGTGATTCTCACAGGGGTGACACTGAAGCTTTCTTT
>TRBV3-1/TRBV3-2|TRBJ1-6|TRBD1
CASSPRTGNSPLHF
TGTGCCAGCAGCCCCCGGACAGGGAATTCACCCCTCCACTTT
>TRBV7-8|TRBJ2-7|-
CASSLAGVAYEQYF
TGTGCCAGCAGCTTAGCGGGAGTTGCTTACGAGCAGTACTTC
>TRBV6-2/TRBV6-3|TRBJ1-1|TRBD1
CASSLGTVEAFF
TGTGCCAGCAGTCTAGGGACAGTTGAAGCTTTCTTT
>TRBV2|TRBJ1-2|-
CASSETFRYTF
TGTGCCAGCAGTGAGACATTTCGCTACACCTTC
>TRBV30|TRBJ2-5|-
CAWSASFKTQYF
TGTGCCTGGAGTGCCAGTTTTAAGACCCAGTACTTC
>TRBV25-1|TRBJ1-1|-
CASSAQGRANTEAFF
TGTGCCAGCAGTGCTCAGGGTAGGGCGAACACTGAAGCTTTCTTT
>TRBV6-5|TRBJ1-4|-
CASSYGPGNEKLFF
TGTGCCAGCAGTTACGGACCAGGGAATGAAAAACTGTTTTTT
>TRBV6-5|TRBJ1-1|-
CASKITEGWKAFF
TGTGCCAGCAAAATCACGGAGGGGTGGAAAGCTTTCTTT
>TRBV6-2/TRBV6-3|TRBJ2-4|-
CASSYSGRGYIQYF
TGTGCCAGCAGTTACTCGGGAAGGGGGTACATTCAGTACTTC
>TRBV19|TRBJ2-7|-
CASSNRGSYEQYF
TGTGCCAGTAGTAATAGGGGGTCCTACGAGCAGTACTTC